Given below is one TCR beta chain in context. The CDR3 loop spans 12 amino acids. Trimming pared 10 bases from V and 15 bases from J, leaving 22 bases between. Germline loops: CDR1 MDHEN, CDR2 SYDVKM. The data derive from a study of metastatic and nonmetastatic thyroid tumors. Turning to the study itself: Blood and tumor or nodule tissue repertoires from malignant and benign thyroid patients were compared.

The entire patient cohort was treatment-naive prior to thyroid surgery. TCRdb used MiXCR to call clones anew from the PCR reads. The sample has 24,000 or so clones, around a fifth seen once. The sequenced material came from tumor tissue. This receptor was obtained from a female donor with papillary thyroid cancer or a benign thyroid nodule (not recorded which). Some clones in this sample may be carry-over from other donors' samples. V usage is TRBV28 and J usage is TRBJ2-1; a possible D gene is TRBD2 (6 bases). The CDR3 DNA reads as TGTGCCACCTGGGACTCCCGCGTATGGTGGTTCTTC. Protein product: CATWDSRVWWFF.